This TCR beta chain came from a study of T cells in Graves' hyperthyroidism and ophthalmopathy. Looked up from germline, CDR1 is DFQATT and CDR2 is SNEGSKA (reference sequence). Trimming took 1 base from V and 8 from J, leaving 16 bases between them. The CDR3 spans 14 residues. Researchers amplified the TCR beta CDR3 regions from RNA transcripts. Initially, a first-round RT-PCR of the TCR CDR3 employed the HTBI primer set. TCRdb reprocessed the multiplex PCR reads with MiXCR, giving one entry per CDR3 protein. This table has 550,000 to 600,000 distinct CDR3 sequences, 13% to 15% appearing once. Patients having uncontrolled infection, another autoimmune disease, pregnancy or lactation were not included. This sample holds PBMCs from 8 to 10 ml fresh peripheral blood.

V is TRBV20-1 and J is TRBJ2-3; a possible D gene is TRBD2 (6 bases). The specimen sequenced was blood. The TCR originated in a woman under 30 with Graves' ophthalmopathy. DNA of the CDR3: TGCAGTGCTAGAGTACGGGACCTGGGGGGTACGCAGTATTTT. It yields the protein CSARVRDLGGTQYF.